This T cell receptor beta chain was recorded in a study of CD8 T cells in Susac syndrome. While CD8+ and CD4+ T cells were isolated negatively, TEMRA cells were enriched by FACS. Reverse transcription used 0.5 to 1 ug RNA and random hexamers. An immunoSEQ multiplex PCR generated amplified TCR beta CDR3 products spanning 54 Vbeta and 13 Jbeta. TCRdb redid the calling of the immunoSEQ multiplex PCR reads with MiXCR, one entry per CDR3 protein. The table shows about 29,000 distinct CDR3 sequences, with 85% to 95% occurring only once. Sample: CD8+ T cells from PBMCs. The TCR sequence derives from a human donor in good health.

The CDR3 loop is CASSRGAHNSYEQYF. CDR3 nucleotide sequence: TGTGCCAGCAGCCGTGGGGCCCACAATTCCTACGAGCAGTACTTC. V gene TRBV27 combines with J gene TRBJ2-7, with D maybe TRBD1 (5 bases). The V gene lost 6 bases and the J gene lost 1 base, with 16 bases spanning the gap. Per the germline V gene, CDR1 is MNHEY and CDR2 is SMNVEV (reference sequence). The CDR3 runs to 15 residues.